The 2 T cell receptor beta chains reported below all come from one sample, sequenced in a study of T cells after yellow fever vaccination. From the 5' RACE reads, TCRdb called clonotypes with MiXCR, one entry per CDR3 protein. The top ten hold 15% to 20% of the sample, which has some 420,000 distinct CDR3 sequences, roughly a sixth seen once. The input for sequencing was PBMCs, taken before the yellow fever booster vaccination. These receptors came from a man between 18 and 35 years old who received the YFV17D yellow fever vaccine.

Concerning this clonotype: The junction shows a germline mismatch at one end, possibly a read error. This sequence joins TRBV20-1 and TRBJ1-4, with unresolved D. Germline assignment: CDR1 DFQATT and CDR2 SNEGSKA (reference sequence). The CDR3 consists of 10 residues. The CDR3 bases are TGCAGTGCTGTAAACGCCGGGATCCATTTT. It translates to CSAVNAGIHF.

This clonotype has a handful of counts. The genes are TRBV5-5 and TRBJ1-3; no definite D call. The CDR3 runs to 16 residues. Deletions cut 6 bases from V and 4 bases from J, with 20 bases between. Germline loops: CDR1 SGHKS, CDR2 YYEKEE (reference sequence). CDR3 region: CASTAGVADPGNTIYF. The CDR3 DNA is TGTGCCAGCACTGCCGGCGTGGCAGACCCCGGAAACACCATATATTTT.